The TCR beta chain under discussion was sequenced for a study of cytomegalovirus exposure and HLA in healthy donors. Researchers ran the PCR with 60 Vbeta and 13 Jbeta primers. Profiling relied on immunoSEQ multiplex PCR, and the TCRdb table lists in-frame clones only, not all of them. This table has 150,000 or so clones, about four fifths appearing once. This sequence originates from a woman aged 18-29 years in good health and CMV-seronegative. Sequencing was performed on PBMCs.

The CDR3: CASRPTSGRYTQYF. The DNA for the CDR3 is TGTGCCAGCAGACCCACTAGCGGGAGGTATACGCAGTATTTT. This rearrangement joins TRBV6-5 to TRBJ2-3; TRBD2 matches 12 bases. CDR1 and CDR2 (germline): MNHEY, SVGAGI. The trim removed 6 bases at V and 7 bases at J, leaving 5 bases unmatched. The CDR3 sequence is 14 residues long.